In its sample, the clone carrying this T cell receptor (beta chain) was seen once. Its antigen is currently unknown. Sequencing was designed to attain a depth spanning 1 in 200,000 to 1 in 1 million T cells. Sequencing was performed with immunoSEQ multiplex PCR; in TCRdb, only in-frame clones are kept and a portion is missing. The sample consists of more than 85,000 clones, 78% of them appearing once. This entry is derived from a study of cytotoxic CD8 clonotypes in ibrutinib-treated CLL. At the level of the study: Partial responses totalled approximately 24 and complete responses 2; after median approximately 62 months, roughly 14 remained remitted and around twelve progressed. General observations from the study: Exceeding age-matched healthy donors, baseline clonality also tracked the counts of circulating CD8+ T cells.

Germline loops: CDR1 SGHNT, CDR2 YYREEE (reference sequence). The CDR3 length is 13 residues. Trimming left V 0 bases short and J 7 bases short, with 10 bases between. This chain uses TRBV5-4 with TRBJ1-2, with D possibly being TRBD1 (6 bases). Sequencing used PBMCs, obtained after 12 months of ibrutinib treatment. This TCR was recovered from a human donor with chronic lymphocytic leukemia. The CDR3 DNA reads as TGTGCCAGCAGCTTGGACAGGGATCGTGGCTACACCTTC. It translates to CASSLDRDRGYTF.